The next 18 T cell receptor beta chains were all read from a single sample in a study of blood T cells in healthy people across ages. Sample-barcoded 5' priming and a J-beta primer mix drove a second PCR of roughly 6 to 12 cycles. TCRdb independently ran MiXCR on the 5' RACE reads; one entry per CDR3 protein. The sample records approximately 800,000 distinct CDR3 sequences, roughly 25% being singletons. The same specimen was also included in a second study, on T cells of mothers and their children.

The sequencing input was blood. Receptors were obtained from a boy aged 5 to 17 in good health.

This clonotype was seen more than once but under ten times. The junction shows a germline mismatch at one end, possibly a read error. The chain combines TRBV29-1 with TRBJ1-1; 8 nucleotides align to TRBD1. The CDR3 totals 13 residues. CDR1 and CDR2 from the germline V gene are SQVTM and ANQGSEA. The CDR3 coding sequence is TGCAGCGTAGACGGACAGGGTAGCACTGAAGTTTTCTTT. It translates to CSVDGQGSTEVFF.

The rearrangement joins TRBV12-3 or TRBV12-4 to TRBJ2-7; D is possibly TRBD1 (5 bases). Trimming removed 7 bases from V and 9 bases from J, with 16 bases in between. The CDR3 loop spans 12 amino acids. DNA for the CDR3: TGTGCCAGCAAACGTGGGCAGGGCCGGCAGTACTTC. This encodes CASKRGQGRQYF.

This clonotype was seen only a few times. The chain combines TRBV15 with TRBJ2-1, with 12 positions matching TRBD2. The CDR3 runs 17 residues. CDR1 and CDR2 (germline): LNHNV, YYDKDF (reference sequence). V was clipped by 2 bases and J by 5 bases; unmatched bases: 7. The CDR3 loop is CATSRSMRTSGNNEQFF. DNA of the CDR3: TGTGCCACCAGCAGATCAATGAGGACTAGCGGGAACAATGAGCAGTTCTTC.

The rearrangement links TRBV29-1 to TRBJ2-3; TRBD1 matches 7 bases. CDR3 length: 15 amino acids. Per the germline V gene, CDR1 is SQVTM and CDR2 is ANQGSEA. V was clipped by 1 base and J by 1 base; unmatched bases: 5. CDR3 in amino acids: CSVEGVTGGTDTQYF. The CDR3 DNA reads TGCAGCGTTGAAGGGGTTACAGGGGGCACAGATACGCAGTATTTT.

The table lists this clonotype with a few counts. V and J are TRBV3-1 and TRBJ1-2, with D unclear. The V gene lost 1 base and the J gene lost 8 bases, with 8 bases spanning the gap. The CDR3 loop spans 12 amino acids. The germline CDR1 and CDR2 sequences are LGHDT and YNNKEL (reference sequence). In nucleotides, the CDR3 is TGTGCCAGCAGCCAAGGACCCGACGGCTACACCTTC. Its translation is CASSQGPDGYTF.

The CDR3 here is CSAQRGTSYNEQFF. The CDR3 DNA reads as TGCAGTGCTCAGAGGGGGACCTCCTACAATGAGCAGTTCTTC. The chain combines TRBV20-1 with TRBJ2-1, with D possibly being TRBD1 (6 bases). CDR1 is DFQATT and CDR2 is SNEGSKA in the germline V gene (reference sequence). The CDR3 is made up of 14 amino acids. V lost 5 bases and J 0 bases, leaving 11 bases between the germline ends.

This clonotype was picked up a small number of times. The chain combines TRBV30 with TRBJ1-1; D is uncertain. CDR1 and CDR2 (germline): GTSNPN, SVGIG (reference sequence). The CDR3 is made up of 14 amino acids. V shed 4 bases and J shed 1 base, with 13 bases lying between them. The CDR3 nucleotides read TGTGCCTGGACCCATACGTTGGAGAACACTGAAGCTTTCTTT. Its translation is CAWTHTLENTEAFF. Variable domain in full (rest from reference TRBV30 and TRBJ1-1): SQTIHQWPATLVQPVGSPLSLECTVEGTSNPNLYWYRQAAGRGLQLLFYSVGIGQISSEVPQNLSASRPQDRQFILSSKKLLLSDSGFYLCAWTHTLENTEAFFGQGTRLTVV.

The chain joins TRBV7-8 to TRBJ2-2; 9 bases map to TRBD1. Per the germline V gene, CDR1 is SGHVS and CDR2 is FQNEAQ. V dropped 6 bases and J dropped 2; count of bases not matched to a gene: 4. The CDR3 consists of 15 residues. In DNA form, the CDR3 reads TGTGCCAGCAGTGAACAGGGGGCAAACACCGGGGAGCTGTTTTTT. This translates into CASSEQGANTGELFF.

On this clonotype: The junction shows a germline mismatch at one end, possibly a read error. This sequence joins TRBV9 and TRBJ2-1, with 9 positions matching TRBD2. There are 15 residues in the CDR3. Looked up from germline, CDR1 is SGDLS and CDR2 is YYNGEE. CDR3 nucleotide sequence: TGTGTCAGCAGCGAGGCTAGCGGGAACTACAATGAGCAGTTCTTC. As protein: CVSSEASGNYNEQFF.

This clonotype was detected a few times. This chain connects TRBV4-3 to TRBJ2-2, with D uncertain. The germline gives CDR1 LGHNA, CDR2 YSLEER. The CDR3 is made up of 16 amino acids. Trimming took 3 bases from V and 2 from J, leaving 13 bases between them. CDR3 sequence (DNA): TGCGCCAGCAGCCAGTACCACCCCCACAACACCGGGGAGCTGTTTTTT. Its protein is CASSQYHPHNTGELFF.

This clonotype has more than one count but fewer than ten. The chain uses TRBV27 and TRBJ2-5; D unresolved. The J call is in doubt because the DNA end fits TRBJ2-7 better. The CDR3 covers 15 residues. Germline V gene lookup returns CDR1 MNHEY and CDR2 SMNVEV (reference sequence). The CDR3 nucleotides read TGTGCCAGCAGTTCCGGGTCAAGGAGCTCCTACGAGCAGTACTTC. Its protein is CASSSGSRSSYEQYF.

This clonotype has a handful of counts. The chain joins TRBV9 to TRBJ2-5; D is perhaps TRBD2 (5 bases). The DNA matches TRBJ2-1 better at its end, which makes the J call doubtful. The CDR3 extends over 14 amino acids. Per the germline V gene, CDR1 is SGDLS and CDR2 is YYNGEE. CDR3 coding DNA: TGTGCCAGCAGCGGAGGGCAGACCTACAATGAGCAGTTCTTC. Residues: CASSGGQTYNEQFF.

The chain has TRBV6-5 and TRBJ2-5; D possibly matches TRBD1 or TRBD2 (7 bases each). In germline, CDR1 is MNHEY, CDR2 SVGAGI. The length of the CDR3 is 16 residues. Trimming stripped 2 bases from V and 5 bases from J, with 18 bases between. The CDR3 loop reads CASSYPRGTTGETQYF. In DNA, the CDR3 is TGTGCCAGCAGTTACCCCAGGGGGACTACCGGGGAGACCCAGTACTTC.

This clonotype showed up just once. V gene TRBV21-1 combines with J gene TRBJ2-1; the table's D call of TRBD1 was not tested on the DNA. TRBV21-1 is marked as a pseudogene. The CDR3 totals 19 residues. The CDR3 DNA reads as TGTGCCAGCAGCAAAGGAGGCGGTCACAGGGGCTGTCGGTACAATGAGCAGTTCTTC. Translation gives CASSKGGGHRGCRYNEQFF.

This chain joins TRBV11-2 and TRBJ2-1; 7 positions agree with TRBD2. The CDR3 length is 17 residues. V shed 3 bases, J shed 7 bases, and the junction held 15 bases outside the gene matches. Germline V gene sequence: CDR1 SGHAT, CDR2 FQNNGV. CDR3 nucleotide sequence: TGTGCCAGCAGCTTGGAAAGTTGGACCAGCGGGAAAAATGAGCAGTTCTTC. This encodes CASSLESWTSGKNEQFF. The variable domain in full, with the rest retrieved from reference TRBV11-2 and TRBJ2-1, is EAGVAQSPRYKIIEKRQSVAFWCNPISGHATLYWYQQILGQGPKLLIQFQNNGVVDDSQLPKDRFSAERLKGVDSTLKIQPAKLEDSAVYLCASSLESWTSGKNEQFFGPGTRLTVL.

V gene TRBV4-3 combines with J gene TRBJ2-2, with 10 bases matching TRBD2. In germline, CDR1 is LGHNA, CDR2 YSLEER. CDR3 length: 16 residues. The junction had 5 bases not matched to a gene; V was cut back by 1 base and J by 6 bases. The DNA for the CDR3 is TGCGCCAGCAGCCAAGGGCCAGCGGGGGGGCCCGGGGAGCTGTTTTTT. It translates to CASSQGPAGGPGELFF.

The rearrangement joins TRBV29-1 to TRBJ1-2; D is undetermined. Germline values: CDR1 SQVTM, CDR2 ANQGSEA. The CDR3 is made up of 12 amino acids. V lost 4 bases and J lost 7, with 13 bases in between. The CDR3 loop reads CSVGSSSSGYTF. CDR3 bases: TGCAGCGTTGGGAGTAGCTCTAGTGGCTACACCTTC. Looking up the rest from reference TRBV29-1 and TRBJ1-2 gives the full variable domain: SAVISQKPSRDICQRGTSLTIQCQVDSQVTMMFWYRQQPGQSLTLIATANQGSEATYESGFVIDKFPISRPNLTFSTLTVSNMSPEDSSIYLCSVGSSSSGYTFGSGTRLTVV.

CDR3: CASSQEEGLAGGFYF. Here the CDR3 DNA reads TGCGCCAGCAGCCAAGAGGAGGGACTAGCGGGGGGCTTTTACTTC. This rearrangement joins TRBV4-1 to TRBJ2-5, with 15 bases aligning to TRBD2. Germline CDR1 is MGHRA and CDR2 is YSYEKL. With 0 bases clipped from V and 14 bases from J, the junction kept 7 bases outside the gene matches. The CDR3 contains 15 residues.